What follows is one T cell receptor (beta chain) and its context. The target antigen is unknown. This entry is derived from a study of PD-1 blockade in classical Hodgkin lymphoma. This CDR3 has 16 residues. The germline V gene encodes CDR1 SGHVS and CDR2 FQNEAQ. V lost 6 bases, J lost 3 bases, and 10 bases stayed unmatched. General study results and limits: Possibly reflecting disease activity or prior therapy, repertoire differences have causes that remain undefined.

The data were produced by immunoSEQ multiplex PCR, yet TCRdb's version contains in-frame clones alone and is incomplete. The sample records some 26,000 clones, around 85% being singletons. Noted time point: cycle 4 day 1 (C4D1), after 6 weeks of nivolumab. Following autologous stem cell transplantation, relapse occurred in every patient, and exposure to brentuximab vedotin varied. Starting with thawed PBMCs, CD4+ T cells were purified by magnetic negative selection. Each best response was a complete response, a partial response or progressive disease. The chain uses TRBV7-8 and TRBJ2-3; 9 nucleotides match TRBD1. The receptor's source is a human donor with classical Hodgkin lymphoma. The sample was CD4+ T cells from blood, taken before the fourth cycle of nivolumab. The CDR3 DNA reads as TGTGCCAGCAGGGACAAACAGGGGGCTGGGACAGATACGCAGTATTTT. This translates into CASRDKQGAGTDTQYF.